This T cell receptor beta chain comes out of a study of vaccination and CD4 T cells after COVID-19. Note on this clonotype: The target antigen is unknown.

CDR3 length equals 16 residues. Trimming at V came to 7 bases and at J to 4 bases, leaving 13 bases not matched to a gene. Germline values: CDR1 MNHEY, CDR2 SVGEGT. Treatment of the sample: approximately 9-day PBMC culture with coronavirus spike peptide pools or control peptides (ViraFEST assay). The assay that was used to sequence DNA from cultured CD4+ T cells was the Oncomine TCR Beta short-read assay. MiXCR, applied by TCRdb to the PCR reads, yields one record per CDR3 protein. The table shows around 20,000 distinct CDR3 sequences, with approximately 48% occurring only once. Sequencing was carried out using CD4+ T cells from blood, cultured in vitro. The V and J genes are TRBV6-2 or TRBV6-3 and TRBJ2-7; 10 positions agree with TRBD1. This clonotype was sampled from a human donor who had recovered from COVID-19. This CDR3 reads CASTPSGGQGFYEQYF. CDR3 DNA: TGTGCCAGCACCCCCTCCGGGGGACAGGGGTTTTACGAGCAGTACTTC.